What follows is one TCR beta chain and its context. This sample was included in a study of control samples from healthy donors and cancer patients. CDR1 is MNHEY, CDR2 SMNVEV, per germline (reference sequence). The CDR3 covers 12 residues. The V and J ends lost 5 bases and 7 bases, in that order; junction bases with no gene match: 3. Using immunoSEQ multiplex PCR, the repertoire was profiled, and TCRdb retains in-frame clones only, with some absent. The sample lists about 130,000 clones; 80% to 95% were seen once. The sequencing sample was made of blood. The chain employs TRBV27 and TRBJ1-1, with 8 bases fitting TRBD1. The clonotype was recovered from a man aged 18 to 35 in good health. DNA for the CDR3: TGTGCCAGCAGTCCAGGGGGCAGTGAAGCTTTCTTT. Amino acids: CASSPGGSEAFF.